This entry features one TCR beta chain sequence. Its cognate antigen has yet to be identified. An approximately 2.5 ml peripheral blood sample was drawn into PAXgene tubes per donor and stored at -80°C. Without any T cell sorting, total RNA was extracted from whole blood using the PAXgene blood miRNA kit on an automated QIAcube. Peripheral blood from monozygotic twin pairs, either concordant or discordant for inflammatory bowel disease, underwent deep TCRalpha and TCRbeta repertoire profiling that used unique molecular barcoding. Smoking habits were recorded for all twin pairs, and individuals were classified as current, former or never smokers. The data were obtained in a study of monozygotic twins with inflammatory bowel disease (dated by TCRdb to the late 2010s). Regarding the research as a whole: A total of 28 monozygotic twin pairs were included in the full study, comprising nine German pairs (four IBD-concordant, five IBD-discordant) and 19 IBD-discordant Danish pairs. Within discordant pairs, disease-associated traits were sought mainly by comparing IBD patients with their genetically identical healthy co-twins. Each individual had, on average, about 151 000 unique TCRalpha sequences and 181 000 unique TCRbeta sequences available for analysis. Broader findings and caveats from the paper: The results gave no support for a single strong signal or clonotype linked to IBD. Fewer clonotypes were shared with other individuals by IBD patients than by healthy twins, most markedly in patients showing signs of disease activity. IBD patients had lower TCRbeta repertoire diversity, measured by the inverse Simpson index, than their healthy co-twins. Background noise and inter-individual variability may have been introduced into the repertoires by the differing immunosuppressive treatments among patients. Repertoire similarity did not differ between concordant and discordant twins, which could be due to limited statistical power. The analysis was unable to tell different T cell subtypes apart.

The CDR3 has 17 amino acids, counting the end cysteine and phenylalanine. DNA is not on record. From a lookup of the germline V gene, CDR1 and CDR2 are MNHEY and SVGAGI. The library was built by means of 5' RACE. The input for every TCR library was roughly 4,000 ng of total RNA. For each sample, cDNA was synthesized in eight separate reactions using SMARTScribe reverse transcriptase. Unique molecular identifiers containing a 6-nucleotide sample barcode were introduced through template switching during cDNA synthesis. TCRalpha and TCRbeta cDNA was amplified by two nested PCRs of approximately 17 and 9 cycles, with bead purification after each PCR. Before amplification, the cDNA was treated with uracil DNA-glycosylase and purified using the QIAquick PCR purification kit. The second PCR added Illumina TruSeq-compatible adapters along with sample-specific barcodes. Library quality and concentration were assessed using TapeStation and Qubit, and 5 to 6 ng of each library was pooled. Sequencing of the pooled libraries was done on an Illumina HiSeq2500 single-index Rapid Run using custom sequencing primers and 2 x 100 bp reads. In the paper's pipeline: UMI-based consensus assembly with MiGEC version 1.2.6 was used to correct PCR and sequencing errors. MiXCR version 2.1.1 was used for V(D)J alignment, clonotype assembly and CDR3 extraction. To normalise gene usage, clonotype sharing and MAIT/NKT TCR abundance, the analysis used the top 1000, 10 000 and 20 000 clonotypes per sample. After downsampling to 27 000 UMIs, diversity was calculated as the inverse Simpson index using the vegan R package. Paired Mann-Whitney U tests were applied to discordant twin pairs, with Benjamini-Hochberg correction for multiple testing. After the reads were reprocessed by TCRdb, one entry was made per CDR3 protein sequence, with no DNA. TCRdb, not the original authors, processed these V and J calls. In this sample's table one finds about 440,000 distinct CDR3 sequences. The leading ten clones occupy 2.4% of the sample.

Material for sequencing was blood. This TCR came from a human donor with ulcerative colitis or Crohn's disease, or a healthy co-twin of an affected twin (not recorded which). The rearrangement joined TRBV6-5 to TRBJ2-6. The CDR3 protein: CASSYRQIGSGANVLTF.